The present TCR beta chain was sequenced within a study of T cell changes during pregnancy in multiple sclerosis. Here immunoSEQ multiplex PCR was the method, and the copy in TCRdb shows in-frame clones only, minus some. The sample lists approximately 98,000 clones; around 92% were seen once. The V and J ends lost 8 bases and 3 bases, in that order; junction bases with no gene match: 1. The CDR3 is made up of 11 amino acids. Germline assignment: CDR1 SGHRS and CDR2 YFSETQ. The V and J genes are TRBV5-1 and TRBJ1-1, with 7 bases identical to TRBD1. This material consisted of peripheral blood, taken after pregnancy. This TCR was recovered from a female donor in good health, enrolled as a control in a pregnancy study. This CDR3 is CASGQDTEAFF. The DNA for the CDR3 is TGCGCCAGTGGACAGGACACTGAAGCTTTCTTT.